The clone carrying this T cell receptor (beta chain) was picked up one time. Its antigen is still unknown. Germline V lookup: CDR1 LNHNV, CDR2 YYDKDF (reference sequence). V was pared by 0 bases and J by 5 bases, with 5 bases between. This CDR3 spans 13 amino acids. As TCR cDNA was made by 5'RACE template switching, a universal primer site and UMIs were added. MiXCR, run by TCRdb on the 5' RACE reads, gives a single entry per CDR3 protein. This table holds 85,000 to 100,000 distinct CDR3 sequences, approximately 5.5% found once. The data originate from a study of T cells after yellow fever vaccination. At the level of the study: Libraries from low-cell-number fractions were prepared with the SMART-Seq v4 Ultra Low Input RNA kit.

Study findings and constraints: The study re-detected most primary-vaccination clones after the booster (roughly 96% CD4, approximately 88% CD8). Peak timing came faster in the weaker secondary response, day 5 versus 15.

This TCR was sampled from a man in his late teens or twenties who received the YFV17D yellow fever vaccine. V gene TRBV15 combines with J gene TRBJ1-5; no clear D. The specimen was CD8+ T cells sorted from PBMCs, collected 10 days after the yellow fever booster vaccination. CDR3 in amino acids: CATSRDRYQPQHF. The CDR3 nucleotides read TGTGCCACCAGCAGAGACAGGTATCAGCCCCAGCATTTT.